This paragraph reports one TCR beta chain. Its antigen is as yet unknown. The data stem from a study of cytomegalovirus exposure and HLA in healthy donors. For the study at large: Membership in the Caucasian-associated ancestry cluster was found for around 81% of about 430 genotyped donors.

V lost 4 bases, J lost 3 bases, and 5 bases stayed unmatched. Looked up from germline, CDR1 is KGHSY and CDR2 is FQNENV. The CDR3 extends over 15 amino acids. The study's findings and limits: Per published accounts, TCR beta sequences correctly predicted the HLA-A and HLA-B alleles of most subjects. Approximately 18,000 TCR beta sequences were associated with HLA alleles at 0.05 false discovery rate in a later analysis. Overall, under 200 TCR beta chains were annotated as cytomegalovirus-associated.

Primers included in the PCR were 60 Vbeta and 13 Jbeta primers. Measured with immunoSEQ multiplex PCR; TCRdb has only the in-frame clones, and not every one. Found here are roughly 88,000 clones; the top ten clones hold approximately 15%. Material for sequencing was PBMCs. The receptor's source is a man in his fifties in good health and CMV-seropositive. The gene calls are TRBV16 and TRBJ1-5; 8 bases agree with TRBD1. CDR3 in DNA: TGTGCCAGCAGCCTCCGACAGGGGATCAATCAGCCCCAGCATTTT. It translates to CASSLRQGINQPQHF.